This is a list of T cell receptor beta chains from one sample in a study of blood T cell repertoires in COVID-19. This table comes from immunoSEQ multiplex PCR, and its TCRdb copy is limited to in-frame clones, with some not included. The repertoire consists of 65,000 or so clones, with more than 65% occurring once and the leading ten covering 0.65% to 0.9%. Sequenced: peripheral blood. These receptors were collected from a woman aged 65 to 85 with acute or convalescent COVID-19. CDR3s include the opening cysteine and the closing phenylalanine or tryptophan. The order of the fields is J gene, clone size, D gene, V gene, CDR3 DNA, CDR3 protein. The D gene is left open where the match is weak. Not every row has a clone size; where given, it reads once, few, many or a size class.

>TRBJ2-7|-|TRBD2|TRBV7-2
TGTGCCAGCAGCCCTAGACTAGCGGGTTTCTACGAGCAGTACTTC
CASSPRLAGFYEQYF
>TRBJ2-7|-|TRBD1|TRBV5-1
TGCGCCAGCAGCGAGGGACAGGGTGTAATCTCCTACGAGCAGTACTTC
CASSEGQGVISYEQYF
>TRBJ1-5|-|TRBD1|TRBV19
TGTGCCAGTAGTTCGGACAGGGCGGCTCAGCCCCAGCATTTT
CASSSDRAAQPQHF
>TRBJ2-1|once|TRBD2|TRBV3-1/TRBV3-2
TGTGCCAGCAGCCAAAGGCCCGCGGGAGTTGGGTTGGACTCCTACAATGAGCAGTTCTTC
CASSQRPAGVGLDSYNEQFF
>TRBJ1-2|-|-|TRBV3-1/TRBV3-2
TGTGCCAGCAGCCCCGTTAACCAGGGTAGAGGCTACACCTTC
CASSPVNQGRGYTF
>TRBJ1-2|few|-|TRBV10-3
TGTGCCATCAGTGGGACAGCTTCTTACTATGGCTACACCTTC
CAISGTASYYGYTF
>TRBJ2-1|-|TRBD2|TRBV5-6
TGTGCCAGCAGCTTGGCCGGGGCTAGCGGGAGTGTGTACAATGAGCAGTTCTTC
CASSLAGASGSVYNEQFF
>TRBJ2-3|few|-|TRBV20-1
TGCAGTGCTAGTGGGTTAGCGGAGGACCCCACAGATACGCAGTATTTT
CSASGLAEDPTDTQYF
>TRBJ1-1|-|-|TRBV7-9
TGTGCCAGCAGCTTAGCTCCGGGTCGGGGGAACACTGAAGCTTTCTTT
CASSLAPGRGNTEAFF
>TRBJ2-1|-|-|TRBV7-2
TGTGCCAGCAGCTTAGGGACAGCCTACAATGAGCAGTTCTTC
CASSLGTAYNEQFF
>TRBJ1-2|-|TRBD1|TRBV3-1/TRBV3-2
TGTGCCAGCAGCGCGGGACAGGGCCCCGGCTATGGCTACACCTTC
CASSAGQGPGYGYTF
>TRBJ1-2|-|-|TRBV29-1
TGCAGCGTTGAACAGAACTATGGCTACACCTTC
CSVEQNYGYTF
>TRBJ1-5|-|-|TRBV5-8
TGTGCCAGCAGCTTGGACATGGGCAATCAGCCCCAGCATTTT
CASSLDMGNQPQHF
>TRBJ2-7|once|TRBD2|TRBV7-2
TGTGCCAGCAGCTTAGTGAGCGGGGGGTCGGGCGAGCAGTACTTC
CASSLVSGGSGEQYF
>TRBJ1-1|-|-|TRBV16
TGTGTGACGGGGAACACTGAAGCTTTCTTT
CVTGNTEAFF
>TRBJ2-1|-|-|TRBV3-1/TRBV3-2
TGTGCCAGCAGCCCCCCCGGACTAAGTAATGAGCAGTTCTTC
CASSPPGLSNEQFF
>TRBJ2-3|-|-|TRBV10-2
TGCGCCAGCAGTGAGTCTCTTGGCGGAACGGGGAGAGATACGCAGTATTTT
CASSESLGGTGRDTQYF
>TRBJ1-1|-|-|TRBV27
TGTGCCAGCAACCTAAGCCCGGGGAACACTGAAGCTTTCTTT
CASNLSPGNTEAFF
>TRBJ1-2|once|TRBD1|TRBV30
TGTGCCTGGAGTGTAATGGGGCAGGGGGCAGGCTACACCTTC
CAWSVMGQGAGYTF
>TRBJ2-6|-|TRBD1|TRBV7-6
TGTGCCAGCAGCTTGGGGACAGGGGGAGGCCTAACTGGGGCCAACGTCCTGACTTTC
CASSLGTGGGLTGANVLTF
>TRBJ1-1|-|TRBD1|TRBV28
TGTGCCAGCAGTTCCCCTTTTACCGGGACAGGGGAAACTGAAGCTTTCTTT
CASSSPFTGTGETEAFF
>TRBJ2-5|once|-|TRBV27
TGTGCCAGCAGGGTGACGGGGCAAGAGACCCAGTACTTC
CASRVTGQETQYF
>TRBJ1-5|-|TRBD1|TRBV7-9
TGTGCCAGCAGCCCGACAGGGGGCGGGGATCAGCCCCAGCATTTT
CASSPTGGGDQPQHF
>TRBJ1-2|once|TRBD1|TRBV5-6
TGTGCCAGCAGCCCCACAGGGGGCGGACATGGCTACACCTTC
CASSPTGGGHGYTF
>TRBJ2-3|-|-|TRBV3-1/TRBV3-2
TGTGCCAGCAGCCAAGATAGGGCGGGGAGATACACAGATACGCAGTATTTT
CASSQDRAGRYTDTQYF
>TRBJ2-1|few|-|TRBV6-5
TGTGCCAGCAGTTACTCCCTCGGAAGCGATGAGCAGTTCTTC
CASSYSLGSDEQFF
>TRBJ2-1|-|TRBD1|TRBV6-2/TRBV6-3
TGTGCCAGCAGTTTAACAGGGGGCTACAATGAGCAGTTCTTC
CASSLTGGYNEQFF
>TRBJ1-4|-|-|TRBV12-3/TRBV12-4
TGTGCCAGCAGTCGCAGTGATGAAAAACTGTTTTTT
CASSRSDEKLFF